This is a list of T cell receptor beta chains from one sample in a study of cytomegalovirus exposure and HLA in healthy donors. Profiled with immunoSEQ multiplex PCR; TCRdb holds only in-frame clones, not every one. Of tens of thousands of clones listed, roughly 81% were seen once; the top ten hold around 2.9%. The specimen sequenced was PBMCs. These receptors came from a woman aged 35 to 49 in good health and CMV-seropositive. CDR3s include the opening cysteine and the closing phenylalanine or tryptophan. The order of the fields is V gene, clone size, J gene, D gene, CDR3 protein, CDR3 DNA. D genes are given only for firm matches. Expanded clones get a size class; other rows say once, few or many, or leave the size out.

TRBV7-8	-	TRBJ1-4	TRBD1	CASSRRVGQGVEKLFF	TGTGCCAGCAGCAGAAGAGTTGGACAGGGGGTAGAAAAACTGTTTTTT
TRBV29-1	-	TRBJ1-1	-	CSGMGQPNTEAFF	TGCAGCGGCATGGGGCAGCCGAACACTGAAGCTTTCTTT
TRBV19	-	TRBJ1-5	TRBD1	CASRTTGGGGQPQHF	TGTGCCAGTAGGACGACAGGGGGCGGAGGGCAGCCCCAGCATTTT
TRBV28	few	TRBJ2-7	TRBD1	CASSRTGTSYEQYF	TGTGCCAGCAGTCGGACAGGAACCTCCTACGAGCAGTACTTC
TRBV21-1	-	TRBJ1-1	-	CASSSDRALDTEAFF	TGTGCCAGCAGCAGCGACAGGGCCCTGGACACTGAAGCTTTCTTT
TRBV10-1	-	TRBJ2-7	TRBD1	CASSFAGGYEQYF	TGCGCCAGCAGTTTCGCAGGGGGATACGAGCAGTACTTC
TRBV7-9	few	TRBJ2-1	TRBD1	CASSLSETGYNEQFF	TGTGCCAGCAGCTTATCCGAGACAGGGTACAATGAGCAGTTCTTC
TRBV7-2	-	TRBJ1-5	TRBD1	CASSSDRGNQPQHF	TGTGCCAGCAGCTCCGACAGGGGAAATCAGCCCCAGCATTTT
TRBV4-3	once	TRBJ1-4	-	CASSQERATNEKLFF	TGCGCCAGCAGCCAGGAGCGGGCAACTAATGAAAAACTGTTTTTT
TRBV6-6	-	TRBJ1-1	-	CASSAGHLEVTEAFF	TGTGCCAGCAGCGCAGGACACCTAGAGGTCACTGAAGCTTTCTTT
TRBV4-1	-	TRBJ1-5	-	CASSQDSRGNQPQHF	TGCGCCAGCAGCCAAGATTCGAGGGGCAATCAGCCCCAGCATTTT
TRBV7-6	-	TRBJ2-3	-	CASSPFAGPSTDTQYF	TGTGCCAGCAGCCCGTTTGCCGGTCCTAGCACAGATACGCAGTATTTT
TRBV5-1	few	TRBJ2-2	-	CASSLGQNTGELFF	TGCGCCAGCAGCTTGGGACAGAACACCGGGGAGCTGTTTTTT
TRBV2	-	TRBJ2-3	TRBD2	CASSGRTSGGSVRSTQYF	TGTGCCAGCAGTGGAAGGACTAGCGGGGGCTCGGTTAGGAGCACGCAGTATTTT
TRBV4-1	few	TRBJ1-5	-	CASSQLQGGGQPQHF	TGCGCCAGCAGCCAGCTTCAGGGAGGTGGTCAGCCCCAGCATTTT
TRBV7-7	-	TRBJ2-6	TRBD2	CASSLAPGGTGANVLTF	TGTGCCAGCAGCTTAGCGCCGGGGGGGACCGGGGCCAACGTCCTGACTTTC
TRBV5-6	-	TRBJ2-5	-	CASSLGAAETQYF	TGTGCCAGCAGCTTAGGAGCCGCGGAGACCCAGTACTTC
TRBV29-1	-	TRBJ2-7	-	CSFEGQGGNEQYF	TGCAGCTTCGAAGGGCAGGGCGGGAACGAGCAGTACTTC
TRBV4-1	-	TRBJ2-3	TRBD1	CASSQAGTEGIYTQYF	TGCGCCAGCAGCCAAGCCGGGACAGAGGGCATATATACGCAGTATTTT
TRBV7-8	few	TRBJ2-1	-	CASSAGQYNEQFF	TGTGCCAGCAGCGCGGGACAGTACAATGAGCAGTTCTTC
TRBV10-2	-	TRBJ1-2	-	CASTANYGYTF	TGCGCCAGCACAGCTAACTATGGCTACACCTTC
TRBV4-3	-	TRBJ1-3	TRBD1	CASSLSPQGAAGNTIYF	TGCGCCAGCAGCCTCAGTCCCCAGGGGGCCGCGGGAAACACCATATATTTT
TRBV30	few	TRBJ2-1	-	CAWTPGAGYNEQFF	TGTGCCTGGACCCCCGGGGCGGGGTACAATGAGCAGTTCTTC
TRBV21-1	-	TRBJ2-7	-	CAIPSGTGFHEQYF	TGTGCCATCCCCTCCGGGACAGGGTTCCACGAGCAGTACTTC
TRBV7-8	-	TRBJ2-7	TRBD2	CASSPLGRGDYEQYF	TGTGCCAGCAGCCCGCTGGGGCGGGGGGACTACGAGCAGTACTTC
TRBV13	-	TRBJ2-7	TRBD1	CASSPTGVREQYF	TGTGCCAGCAGCCCTACAGGGGTTCGGGAGCAGTACTTC
TRBV6-1	-	TRBJ1-1	TRBD1	CASRTQGSTEAFF	TGTGCCAGCAGAACACAGGGGAGCACTGAAGCTTTCTTT
TRBV7-7	-	TRBJ2-3	TRBD2	CASSLGGGASSTDTQYF	TGTGCCAGCAGCTTAGGCGGGGGGGCGTCTAGCACAGATACGCAGTATTTT
TRBV6-1	-	TRBJ1-6	-	CATGGGLISPLHF	TGTGCCACCGGGGGGGGGCTTATTTCACCCCTCCACTTT
TRBV25-1	-	TRBJ2-7	TRBD1	CASSEAGRDSYEQYF	TGTGCCAGCAGTGAAGCGGGCAGGGACAGCTACGAGCAGTACTTC
TRBV7-6	-	TRBJ2-1	-	CASSSVGASKNEQFF	TGTGCCAGCAGCTCCGTGGGGGCGTCGAAGAATGAGCAGTTCTTC
TRBV30	-	TRBJ2-3	TRBD2	CAWSLVPGLAGGGADTQYF	TGTGCCTGGAGTCTCGTACCGGGACTAGCGGGGGGAGGGGCAGATACGCAGTATTTT
TRBV9	few	TRBJ2-1	-	CASSVAPSSPQQFF	TGTGCCAGCAGCGTAGCCCCTAGTTCCCCCCAGCAGTTCTTC
TRBV11-2	-	TRBJ2-2	TRBD1	CASSFRGDRGSTGELFF	TGTGCCAGCAGCTTTAGAGGGGACAGGGGGTCCACCGGGGAGCTGTTTTTT
TRBV14	-	TRBJ1-1	-	CASSPGGSIGSTEAFF	TGTGCCAGCAGTCCCGGAGGATCCATAGGGTCCACTGAAGCTTTCTTT
TRBV27	once	TRBJ2-7	-	CASSFRSSYEQYF	TGTGCCAGCAGTTTTAGGAGCTCCTACGAGCAGTACTTC
TRBV4-3	-	TRBJ1-1	TRBD1	CASSHVQGAPAFF	TGCGCCAGCAGCCATGTACAGGGGGCGCCTGCTTTCTTT
TRBV5-4	few	TRBJ2-2	-	CASSHNRERELFF	TGTGCCAGCAGCCATAACAGGGAGCGGGAGCTGTTTTTT
TRBV7-9	-	TRBJ2-1	TRBD1	CASIPGQGRSSDDNEQFF	TGTGCCAGCATCCCCGGACAGGGAAGGTCGTCGGACGACAATGAGCAGTTCTTC
TRBV7-3	-	TRBJ2-2	TRBD2	CASGRGGYTGELFF	TGTGCCAGCGGGCGGGGGGGCTACACCGGGGAGCTGTTTTTT